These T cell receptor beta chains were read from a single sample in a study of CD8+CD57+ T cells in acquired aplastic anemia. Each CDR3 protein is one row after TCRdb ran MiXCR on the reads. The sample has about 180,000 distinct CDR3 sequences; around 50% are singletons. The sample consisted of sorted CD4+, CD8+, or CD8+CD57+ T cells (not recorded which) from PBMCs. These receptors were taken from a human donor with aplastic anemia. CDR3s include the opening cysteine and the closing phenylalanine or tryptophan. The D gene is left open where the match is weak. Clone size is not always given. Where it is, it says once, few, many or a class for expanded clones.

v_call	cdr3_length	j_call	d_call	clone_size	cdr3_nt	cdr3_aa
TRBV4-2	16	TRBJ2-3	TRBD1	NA	TGTGCCAGCAGCACTAGAGGACAGGGATTCGCAGATACGCAGTGTTTT	CASSTRGQGFADTQCF
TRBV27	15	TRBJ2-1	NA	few	TGTGCCAGCAGTTTAACGGGTCACTCCTACAATGAGCAGTTCTTC	CASSLTGHSYNEQFF
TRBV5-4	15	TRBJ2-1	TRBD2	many	TGTGCCAGCAGGCACGGGACTAGCGGGGGGAATGAGCAGTTCTTC	CASRHGTSGGNEQFF
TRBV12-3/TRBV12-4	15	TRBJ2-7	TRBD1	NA	TGTGCCAGCAGTCTCCAAGGACAGGCAACCTACGAGCAGTACTTC	CASSLQGQATYEQYF
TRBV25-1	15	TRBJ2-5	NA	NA	TGTGCCAGCAAACCGACAGCCCATATTGAAGGGACCCAGTACTTC	CASKPTAHIEGTQYF
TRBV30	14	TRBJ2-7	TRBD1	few	TGTGCCTGGAGTGGTCGGGGACAGGTTCACGAGCAGTACTTC	CAWSGRGQVHEQYF
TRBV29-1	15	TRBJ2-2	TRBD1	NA	TGCAGCGTCAGCCGGACAGGACCGAACACCGGGGAGCTGTTTTTT	CSVSRTGPNTGELFF
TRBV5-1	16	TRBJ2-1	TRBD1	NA	TGCGCCAGCAGCTTGGGGGGGACAGGCGGTATACACAAGCAGTTCTTC	CASSLGGTGGIHKQFF
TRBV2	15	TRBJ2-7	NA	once	TGTGCCAGCAGTGAAGTTCTGACCAGCGCCTACGAGCAGTACTTC	CASSEVLTSAYEQYF
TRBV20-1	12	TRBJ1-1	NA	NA	TGCAGTGCCAGGGGCAGCAACACTGAAGCTTTCTTT	CSARGSNTEAFF
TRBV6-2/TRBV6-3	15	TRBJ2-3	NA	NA	TGTGCCAGCAGTCTTCGGGGCAGGGTAACGGATACGCAGTATTTT	CASSLRGRVTDTQYF
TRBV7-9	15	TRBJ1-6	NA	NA	TGTGCCAGCAGCTTAGTTGGGCAGGGAAGGTCACCCCTCCACTTT	CASSLVGQGRSPLHF
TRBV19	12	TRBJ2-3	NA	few	TGTGCCAGTAGTAGACAGTTCGATACGCAGTATTTT	CASSRQFDTQYF
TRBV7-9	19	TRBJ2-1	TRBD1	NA	TGTGCCAGCAGCTCACTACCGGGACAGGGGGCTCGGTCCTACAATGAGCAGTTCTTC	CASSSLPGQGARSYNEQFF
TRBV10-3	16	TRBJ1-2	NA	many	TGTGCCATCAGTGATAGTAGGGGATCCTCTAACTATGGCTACACCTTC	CAISDSRGSSNYGYTF
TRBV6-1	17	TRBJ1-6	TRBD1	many	TGTGCCAGCAGCACTCTTACCGGGACAGGTGGAAGATCACCCCTCCACTTT	CASSTLTGTGGRSPLHF
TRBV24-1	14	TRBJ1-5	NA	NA	TGTGCCACCAGTGTTAGGGGGATCAATCAGCCCCAGCATTTT	CATSVRGINQPQHF
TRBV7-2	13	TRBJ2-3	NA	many	TGTGCCAGCAGCTTAGCGGGGGAGAGGGCGCAGTATTTT	CASSLAGERAQYF
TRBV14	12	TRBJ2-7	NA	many	TGTGCCAGCAGCCAAGTTGGGGGGAAGCAGTACTTC	CASSQVGGKQYF
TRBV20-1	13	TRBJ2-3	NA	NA	TGCAGTGCTAGAAGTTTCCTAGGAGATACGCAGTATTTT	CSARSFLGDTQYF
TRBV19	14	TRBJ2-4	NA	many	TGTGCCAGTAGGCCACAGGGGACTAAAAACATTCAGTACTTC	CASRPQGTKNIQYF
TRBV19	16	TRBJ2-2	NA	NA	TGTGCCAGTAGTATAATTTGGCCGTTACCAGGCCGGGAGCTGTTTTTT	CASSIIWPLPGRELFF
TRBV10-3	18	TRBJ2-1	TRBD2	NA	TGTGCCATCAGTGACGGACTAGCGGGGGGCCACTCCTACAATGAGCAGTTCTTC	CAISDGLAGGHSYNEQFF
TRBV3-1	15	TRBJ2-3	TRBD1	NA	TGTGCCAGCAGCATCAAACAGGGGGCGACAGATACGCAGTATTTT	CASSIKQGATDTQYF
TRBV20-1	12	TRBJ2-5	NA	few	TGCAGTGCTAGCCTACAGGTCAGGACCCAGTACTTC	CSASLQVRTQYF
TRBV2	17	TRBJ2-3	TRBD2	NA	TGTGCCAGCAGTGAATATAGCGGGAGATCTAGCACAGATACGCAGTATTTT	CASSEYSGRSSTDTQYF
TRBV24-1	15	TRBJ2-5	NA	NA	TGTGCCACCAGTTCCGCGACCGGGGCGCAAGAGACCCAGTACTTC	CATSSATGAQETQYF
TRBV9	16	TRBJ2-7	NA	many	TGTGCCAGCAGCCCCGGGGGGACAGGATTTCCCTACGAGCAGTACTTC	CASSPGGTGFPYEQYF
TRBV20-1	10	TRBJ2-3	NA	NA	TGCAGTGCTAGCACAGATACGCAGTGTTTT	CSASTDTQCF
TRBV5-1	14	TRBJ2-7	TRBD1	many	TGCGCCAGCAGCGGGACAGGCGGGACCTACGAGCAGTACTTC	CASSGTGGTYEQYF
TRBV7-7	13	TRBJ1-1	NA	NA	TGTGCCAGCAGCCACACATTGAACACTGAAGCTTTCTTT	CASSHTLNTEAFF
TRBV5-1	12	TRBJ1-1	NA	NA	TGCGCCAGCAGCACTACAGGGACTGAAGCTTTCTTT	CASSTTGTEAFF
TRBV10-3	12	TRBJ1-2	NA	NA	TGTGCCATCAGCGGGGGGGGCAATGGCTACACCTTC	CAISGGGNGYTF
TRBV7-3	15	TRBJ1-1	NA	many	TGTGCCAGCAGCTCCCAACAGGGTTCGAGAACTGAAGCTTTCTTT	CASSSQQGSRTEAFF
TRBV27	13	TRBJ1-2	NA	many	TGTGCCAGCAGGATGGCCCACGGGGGGGGCTACACCTTC	CASRMAHGGGYTF
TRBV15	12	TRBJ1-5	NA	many	TGTGCCACCAGCAGACCAGATCAGCCCCAGCATTTT	CATSRPDQPQHF
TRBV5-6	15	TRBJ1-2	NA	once	TGTGCCAGCAGCCGAGCCCCGGCCTCCCCGGAGGGCTACACCTTC	CASSRAPASPEGYTF
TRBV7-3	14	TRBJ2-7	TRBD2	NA	TGTGCCAGCAGCCGGACCGGGACTAGCAACGAGCAATACTTC	CASSRTGTSNEQYF
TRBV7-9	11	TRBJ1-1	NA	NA	TGTGCCAGCTCTATCCAGGATAAAGCTTTCTTT	CASSIQDKAFF
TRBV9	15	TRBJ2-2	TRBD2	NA	TGTGCCAGCAGCGTAGACGGACTAGAGACCGGGGAGCTGTTTTTT	CASSVDGLETGELFF
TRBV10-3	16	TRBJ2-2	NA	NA	TGTGCCATCAGTGACTCCAGCAAGCCCTCCCCCGGGGAGCTGTTTTTT	CAISDSSKPSPGELFF
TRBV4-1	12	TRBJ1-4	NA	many	TGCGCCAGCAGCCAAGGGGGGAAAAAACTGTTTTTT	CASSQGGKKLFF
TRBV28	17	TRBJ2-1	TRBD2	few	TGTGCCAGCAGTTTGACGGGACTAGCGGGGGTTTACAATGAGCAGTTCTTC	CASSLTGLAGVYNEQFF
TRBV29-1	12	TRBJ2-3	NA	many	TGCAGCGTTGAGACGTTGGCCGTAGCGCAGTATTTT	CSVETLAVAQYF
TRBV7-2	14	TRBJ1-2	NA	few	TGTGCCAGCAGCTTCGGCAGGGAGGGCTATGGCTACACCTTC	CASSFGREGYGYTF
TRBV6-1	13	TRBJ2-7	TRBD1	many	TGTGCCAGCAGAAACCGGGACAGATACGAGCAGTACTTC	CASRNRDRYEQYF
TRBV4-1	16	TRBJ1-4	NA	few	TGCGCCAGCAGCCAGAGGGGGGGCGCAACTAATGAAAAACTGTTTTTT	CASSQRGGATNEKLFF
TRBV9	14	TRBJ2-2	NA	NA	TGTGCCAGCAAGAACGGGATGAACACCGGGGAGCTGTTTTTT	CASKNGMNTGELFF
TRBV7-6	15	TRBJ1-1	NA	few	TGTGCCAGCTCCCCGAGGGTTGAGGGTAACACTGAAGCTTTCTTT	CASSPRVEGNTEAFF
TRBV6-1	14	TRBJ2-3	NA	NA	TGTGCCAGCAGTGATTCCCCTCGAAGGGATACGCAGTATTTT	CASSDSPRRDTQYF
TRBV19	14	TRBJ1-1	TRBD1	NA	TGTGCCAGTAGGGACCCTCGGGACAGCACTGAAGCTTTCTTT	CASRDPRDSTEAFF
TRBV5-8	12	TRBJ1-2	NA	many	TGTGCCAGCAGCCTCTGGGGCTATGGCTACACCTTC	CASSLWGYGYTF
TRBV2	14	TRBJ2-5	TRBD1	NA	TGTGCCAGCACTCCGGACAGGGCGAAAGAGACCCAGTACTTC	CASTPDRAKETQYF
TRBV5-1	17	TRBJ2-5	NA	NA	TGCGCCAGCACCCCCATCCCGACAGGGAGGTACCAAGAGACCCAGTACTTC	CASTPIPTGRYQETQYF